This T cell receptor (beta chain) appears in the sequencing data of a study of molecular identifiers for immune sequencing clone quantification. Bulk TCR libraries used previously described methods and listed TCR primers. TCRdb re-analysed the PCR reads in MiXCR, keeping a single row per CDR3 protein. The table lists nearly 55,000 distinct CDR3 sequences, roughly a third of them singletons. General study points: Naive cells had under 1% of molecules in clones above 20 RNA copies, effectors over 97%. Spiked-in Jurkat TCR RNA corresponding to one cell was reported as detectable against over 900,000 naive cells.

Germline CDR1 LGHNA, CDR2 YNFKEQ. This CDR3 is 16 amino acids long. Losses at the gene ends were 0 bases for V and 4 bases for J; bases not matched to a gene: 9. At least ten counts were recorded for this clonotype. Its target is unknown. The V and J genes are TRBV4-2 and TRBJ2-7; TRBD2 aligns across 7 bases. The receptor was derived from a human donor in good health. Some libraries in this study had Jurkat cell RNA spiked in. The sample was naive CD8+ T cells from blood, with Jurkat cell RNA spiked in. The subset denotes: FACS-sorted CD8+CD4-CCR7+CD45RA+ naive T cells. CDR3 protein: CASSQERLAGAYEQYF. The CDR3 DNA reads as TGTGCCAGCAGCCAAGAACGGCTTGCGGGAGCATACGAGCAGTACTTC.